This T cell receptor beta chain was identified during a study of blood T cell repertoires in COVID-19. Study-level information: Some COVID-19 samples were acute and others convalescent; all came from the United States, Italy and Spain. In each case, the material was cDNA or gDNA derived from T cells, B-cell-depleted T cells, or PBMCs.

Per the original methods: Amplified reference gene primers provided the basis for estimating nucleated cell counts. Produced via immunoSEQ multiplex PCR; TCRdb's table is partial and in-frame only. V and J calls and clone size come straight from that table; D and trimming were deduced from the DNA. This table holds 300,000 or so clones, approximately 89% found once. Germline assignment: CDR1 MNHEY and CDR2 SVGAGI. The CDR3 runs 16 residues. Trimming removed 2 bases from V and 2 bases from J, with 14 bases in between. Patients in Seattle were enrolled during active infection, then followed longitudinally.

Sequencing was carried out using peripheral blood. The TCR sequence derives from a woman between 25 and 40 years old with COVID-19, enrolled during active disease. The chain couples TRBV6-5 to TRBJ2-3; TRBD1 is a possible D gene (6 bases). CDR3 bases: TGTGCCAGCAGTTACGGTCCGGGACACGACACAGATACGCAGTATTTT. Residues: CASSYGPGHDTDTQYF.